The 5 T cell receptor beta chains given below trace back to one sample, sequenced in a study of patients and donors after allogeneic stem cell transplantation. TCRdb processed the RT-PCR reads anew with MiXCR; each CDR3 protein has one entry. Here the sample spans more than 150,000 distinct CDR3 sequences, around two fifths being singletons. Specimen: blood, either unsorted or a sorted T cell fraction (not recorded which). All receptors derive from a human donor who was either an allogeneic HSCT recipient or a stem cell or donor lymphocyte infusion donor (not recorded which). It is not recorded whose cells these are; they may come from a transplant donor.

For the CDR3, the DNA is TGTGCCAGCAAGGTATCGGGGACAACCTACAATGAGCAGTTCTTC. Encoded protein: CASKVSGTTYNEQFF. The chain couples TRBV6-2 or TRBV6-3 to TRBJ2-1, with TRBD1 as a possible D gene (6 bases). V shed 7 bases and J shed 2 bases, with 15 bases lying between them. Germline V gives CDR1 MNHEY, CDR2 SVGEGT. The CDR3 has 15 residues.

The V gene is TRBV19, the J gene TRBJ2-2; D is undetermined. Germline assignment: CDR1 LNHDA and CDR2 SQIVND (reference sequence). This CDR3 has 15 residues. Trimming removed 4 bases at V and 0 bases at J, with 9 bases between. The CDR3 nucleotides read TGTGCCAGTAGTAGCAATCTAGCGAACACCGGGGAGCTGTTTTTT. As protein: CASSSNLANTGELFF.

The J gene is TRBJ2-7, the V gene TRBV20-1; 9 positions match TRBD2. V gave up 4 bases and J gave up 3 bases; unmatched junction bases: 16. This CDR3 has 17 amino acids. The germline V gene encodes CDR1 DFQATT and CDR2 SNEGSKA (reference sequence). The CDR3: CSATRWRREGLLYEQYF. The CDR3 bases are TGCAGTGCTACCCGCTGGAGGCGGGAGGGCCTCCTCTACGAGCAGTACTTC.

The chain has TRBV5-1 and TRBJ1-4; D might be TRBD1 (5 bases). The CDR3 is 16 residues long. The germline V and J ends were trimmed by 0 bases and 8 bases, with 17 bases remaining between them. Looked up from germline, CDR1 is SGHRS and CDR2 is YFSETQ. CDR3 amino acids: CASSLAGGARLEKLFF. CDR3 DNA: TGCGCCAGCAGCTTGGCCGGAGGGGCGCGATTGGAAAAACTGTTTTTT.

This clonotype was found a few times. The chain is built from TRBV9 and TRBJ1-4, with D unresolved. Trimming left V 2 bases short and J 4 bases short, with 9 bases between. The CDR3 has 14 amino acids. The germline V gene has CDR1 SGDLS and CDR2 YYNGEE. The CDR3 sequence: CASSVRRDNEKLFF. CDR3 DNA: TGTGCCAGCAGCGTTAGGAGGGATAATGAAAAACTGTTTTTT.